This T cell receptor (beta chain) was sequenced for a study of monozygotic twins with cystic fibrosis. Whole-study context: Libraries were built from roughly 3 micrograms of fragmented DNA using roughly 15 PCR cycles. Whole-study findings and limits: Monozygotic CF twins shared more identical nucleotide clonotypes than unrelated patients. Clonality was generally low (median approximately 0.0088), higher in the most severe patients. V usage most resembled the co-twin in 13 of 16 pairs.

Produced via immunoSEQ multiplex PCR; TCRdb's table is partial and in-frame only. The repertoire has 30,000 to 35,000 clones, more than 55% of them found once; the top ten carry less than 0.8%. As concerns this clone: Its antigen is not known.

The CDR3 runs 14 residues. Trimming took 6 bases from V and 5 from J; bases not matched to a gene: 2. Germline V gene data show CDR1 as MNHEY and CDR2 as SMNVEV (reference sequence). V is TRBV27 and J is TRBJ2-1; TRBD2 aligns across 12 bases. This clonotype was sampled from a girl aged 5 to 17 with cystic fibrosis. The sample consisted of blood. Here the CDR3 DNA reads TGTGCCAGCAGGAGGACTAGCGGGAACAATGAGCAGTTCTTC. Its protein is CASRRTSGNNEQFF.